This record looks at one TCR beta chain sequence and its context. Its antigen is not identified. This entry belongs to a study of T cells in Graves' hyperthyroidism and ophthalmopathy. Study observations and caveats: A model built on 13 V-J features separated ophthalmopathy from stable hyperthyroidism. Most clonotypes expanded in thyroid above 0.001 were likewise present in blood.

Uncontrolled infection, other autoimmune disease, pregnancy or lactation barred patients from enrollment. Amplified TCR beta CDR3 regions came from RNA transcripts. The HTBI primer set was used in a first-round RT-PCR of the TCR CDR3. TCRdb ran MiXCR on the multiplex PCR reads and lists one entry per CDR3 protein. Among about 640,000 distinct CDR3 sequences, 45% were seen once, and the ten largest hold about 7.7%. CDR3 length equals 9 residues. V lost 11 bases to trimming and J lost 4 bases, with 5 bases between them. Germline V gene sequence: CDR1 WSHSY, CDR2 SAAADI. The receptor was derived from an adult man with Graves' disease, either hyperthyroidism or ophthalmopathy (not recorded which). The sequencing input was peripheral blood or thyroid tissue (not recorded which). The chain couples TRBV10-2 to TRBJ1-1; D remains unclear. This chain's CDR3 is CAGSTEAFF. The CDR3 region has the DNA TGCGCCGGGAGCACTGAAGCTTTCTTT.